The rows below give T cell receptor beta chains drawn from one sample of a study of blood T cell repertoires in COVID-19. The assay was immunoSEQ multiplex PCR, and TCRdb's table has in-frame clones only and misses some. This sample has some 270,000 clones, with approximately 83% found just once. The source material was PBMCs or T cells enriched from blood (not recorded which). Every receptor here comes from a woman between 25 and 40 years old who had recovered from COVID-19. The CDR3 runs from the conserved cysteine through the conserved F or W. The D gene is left open where the match is weak. The listing skips clone size in some rows; elsewhere it reads once, few, many or a size class.

d_gene	v_gene	j_gene	abundance	CDR3nt	CDR3aa
NA	TRBV3-1/TRBV3-2	TRBJ2-7	NA	TGTGCCAGCAGCCAATCCCCAGTTCTCCAAGAAGAGCAGTACTTC	CASSQSPVLQEEQYF
NA	TRBV30	TRBJ1-1	NA	TGTGCCTGGAGTTCCGAGGGCGGATACATAGAAGCTTTCTTT	CAWSSEGGYIEAFF
NA	TRBV24-1	TRBJ2-5	NA	TGTGCCACCAGTTATCCGGGGGAAGAGACCCAGTACTTC	CATSYPGEETQYF
NA	TRBV28	TRBJ1-5	NA	TGTGCCAGCAGTTCGCGATTTTCCAGGGGACTACTTCTTCAGCCCCAGCATTTT	CASSSRFSRGLLLQPQHF
TRBD1	TRBV6-5	TRBJ2-7	NA	TGTGCCAGCAGTCACAGGGGGAGCTACGAGCAGTACTTC	CASSHRGSYEQYF
TRBD1	TRBV5-1	TRBJ1-1	NA	TGCGCCAGCAGCTTGTTGGCAGGGACAGGGAGGAACACTGAAGCTTTCTTT	CASSLLAGTGRNTEAFF
NA	TRBV5-1	TRBJ1-2	few	TGCGCCAGCAGCTTGATTGGACAGCAGGACAATGGCTACACCTTC	CASSLIGQQDNGYTF
TRBD1	TRBV2	TRBJ2-7	NA	TGTGCCAGCGTCCGGGACAGGGGGCACCACGAGCAGTACTTC	CASVRDRGHHEQYF
NA	TRBV18	TRBJ1-2	NA	TGTGCCAGCTCATTGGCTGTAGCCCAGCAGTCAGGGGGCTACACCTTC	CASSLAVAQQSGGYTF
NA	TRBV5-6	TRBJ2-5	once	TGTGCCAGCAGCCTTCTTGAGACCCAGTACTTC	CASSLLETQYF
NA	TRBV18	TRBJ1-4	NA	TGTGCCAGCTCACATCGACAGACGAATGAAAAACTGTTTTTT	CASSHRQTNEKLFF
NA	TRBV30	TRBJ1-1	few	TGCACGGGACACCGGAACACTGAAGCTTTCTTT	CTGHRNTEAFF
NA	TRBV27	TRBJ1-5	NA	TGTGCCAGCAGCTCACGACAGTCTAGCAATCAGCCCCAGCATTTT	CASSSRQSSNQPQHF
TRBD1	TRBV13	TRBJ1-3	few	TGTGCCAGCAGCCAAACCTGGGGGACAGGGGGCTTTGGAAACACCATATATTTT	CASSQTWGTGGFGNTIYF
NA	TRBV10-1	TRBJ1-4	NA	TGCGCCAGCAGTGAGTTGGGGGGGGCGCGATCGGGGGATGAAAAACTGTTTTTT	CASSELGGARSGDEKLFF
NA	TRBV5-1	TRBJ2-2	NA	TGCGCCAGCATCTCCGGTTTCACCGGGGAGCTGTTTTTT	CASISGFTGELFF
TRBD2	TRBV11-2	TRBJ2-5	few	TGTGCCAGCAGCTTAGAAGGCGGCGGGGGGGCCCCACGGGAGTACTTC	CASSLEGGGGAPREYF
TRBD2	TRBV4-1	TRBJ2-7	NA	TGCGCCAGCAGCCAAGGGGTGGTGGGACTAGCGAACGGCGAGCAGTACTTC	CASSQGVVGLANGEQYF
TRBD1	TRBV10-3	TRBJ1-3	once	TGTGCCATCAGTCGGACAGGGGCTGGAAACACCATATATTTT	CAISRTGAGNTIYF
NA	TRBV5-4	TRBJ2-6	NA	TGTGCCACACGCAAGGGGTGGGTATCCGCCGACTCCTCTGGGGCCAACGTCCTGACTTTC	CATRKGWVSADSSGANVLTF